This T cell receptor beta chain was documented in a study of T cell changes during pregnancy in multiple sclerosis. The repertoire was sequenced with immunoSEQ multiplex PCR; TCRdb's copy has only in-frame clones and lacks some. Altogether 65,000 to 75,000 clones are present, approximately 92% being singletons, with the ten largest covering 3% to 4%. Trimming cost V 3 bases and J 5 bases, with 10 bases left between them. The CDR3 has 13 residues. The germline V gene has CDR1 MDHEN and CDR2 SYDVKM. This sequence originates from a female donor in good health, enrolled as a control in a pregnancy study. V and J are TRBV28 and TRBJ1-1; TRBD1 is a possible D gene (5 bases). This specimen consisted of peripheral blood, obtained after pregnancy. The CDR3 is CASSLGGDTEAFF. In nucleotides, the CDR3 is TGTGCCAGCAGTTTGGGGGGAGATACTGAAGCTTTCTTT.